The 19 T cell receptor beta chains below were found in one sample sequenced in a study of T cells after yellow fever vaccination. TCRdb reprocessed the 5' RACE reads with MiXCR, giving one entry per CDR3 protein. The sample has some 240,000 distinct CDR3 sequences; around 3.5% are singletons. The source material was PBMCs, sampled 15 days after the yellow fever booster vaccination. The receptors derive from a man younger than 30 who received the YFV17D yellow fever vaccine.

Remarks on this clonotype: One base away lies a much larger clone, so this may be a sequencing read error. The CDR3 is CASSRESGTGWYEQYF. CDR3 in DNA: TGTGCCAGCAGCCGAGAATCCGGGACAGGCTGGTACGAGCAGTACTTC. The rearrangement uses TRBV4-2 and TRBJ2-7, with TRBD1 matching over 8 bases. This CDR3 spans 16 amino acids. J was trimmed by 4 bases and V by 4 bases; bases with no gene match: 12. Germline loops: CDR1 LGHNA, CDR2 YNFKEQ.

This clonotype was seen ten or more times. The V call is TRBV6-5, the J call TRBJ2-3; 8 nucleotides line up with TRBD1. This CDR3 region has 17 residues. Per germline, CDR1 MNHEY and CDR2 SVGAGI. After removal of 6 bases from V and 5 bases from J, the junction contained 16 bases not matched to a gene. CDR3 in DNA: TGTGCCAGCAGGCCGGTCCTCCAGACAGGGGAGAGAGATACGCAGTATTTT. Amino acids: CASRPVLQTGERDTQYF.

This clonotype was seen repeatedly, ten times or more. V gene TRBV7-9 combines with J gene TRBJ2-3, with D perhaps matching TRBD2 (5 bases). Germline values: CDR1 SEHNR, CDR2 FQNEAQ (reference sequence). CDR3 size: 14 residues. The ends were cut back, 8 bases at V and 6 bases at J, with 18 bases in the middle. In DNA form, the CDR3 reads TGTGCCAGCGGCCTGACGGGGTTGGGGGATACGCAGTATTTT. Translation: CASGLTGLGDTQYF.

The table lists this clonotype with many counts. This sequence joins TRBV11-2 and TRBJ2-3; 12 bases line up with TRBD2. The V and J ends lost 2 bases and 11 bases, in that order; junction bases with no gene match: 11. The CDR3 consists of 16 residues. Germline assignment: CDR1 SGHAT and CDR2 FQNNGV. CDR3 in DNA: TGTGCCAGCAGCTTACTAGCGGGGGGGCAATTTCCTAGGCAGTATTTT. This translates into CASSLLAGGQFPRQYF.

The table lists this clonotype with many counts. The chain uses TRBV20-1 and TRBJ1-2; 8 bases agree with TRBD1. The junction had 11 bases not matched to a gene; V was cut back by 5 bases and J by 3 bases. The length of the CDR3 is 15 residues. CDR1 is DFQATT, CDR2 SNEGSKA, per germline (reference sequence). CDR3 nucleotide sequence: TGCAGTGCTGGGGGGGCAGGGGGCGCCGACTATGGCTACACCTTC. This translates into CSAGGAGGADYGYTF.

In its sample, this clonotype was seen many times. The rearrangement links TRBV30 to TRBJ1-6; D is unresolved. Per the germline V gene, CDR1 is GTSNPN and CDR2 is SVGIG (reference sequence). The CDR3 covers 13 residues. The V end lost 0 bases, the J end lost 7 bases, and 7 bases lay between the germline ends. The CDR3, as DNA: TGTGCCTGGAGTGTAAGGTTGAATTCACCCCTCCACTTT. It specifies CAWSVRLNSPLHF.

This clonotype was picked up a small number of times. This sequence joins TRBV2 and TRBJ1-1; D unclear. Trimming pared 4 bases from V and 3 bases from J, leaving 12 bases between. This CDR3 has 14 amino acids. Germline V gene data show CDR1 as SNHLY and CDR2 as FYNNEI. The CDR3 nucleotides read TGTGCCAGCAGTGGGGCTGGGTTGGACACTGAAGCTTTCTTT. Protein: CASSGAGLDTEAFF.

As to this clonotype: A much larger clone differs from this one at a single base, so this may be a read error. The chain couples TRBV6-5 to TRBJ2-2, with a possible D match to TRBD2 (5 bases). CDR1 is MNHEY and CDR2 is SVGAGI in the germline V gene. The CDR3 contains 11 residues. The CDR3 nucleotides read TGTGCCAGCACCAGACCCGGGGAGCTGATTTTT. Translating gives CASTRPGELIF.

This clonotype came up once. The rearrangement joins TRBV7-3 to TRBJ1-5; no reliable D call. This CDR3 contains 14 residues. The germline V and J ends were trimmed by 7 bases and 1 base, with 11 bases remaining between them. Germline V gene sequence: CDR1 SGHTA, CDR2 FQGTGA. CDR3 nucleotide sequence: TGTGCCAGCACCCTAACCTTAAGCAATCAGCCCCAGCATTTT. It yields the protein CASTLTLSNQPQHF. Variable domain in full (rest from reference TRBV7-3 and TRBJ1-5): GAGVSQTPSNKVTEKGKYVELRCDPISGHTALYWYRQSLGQGPEFLIYFQGTGAADDSGLPNDRFFAVRPEGSVSTLKIQRTERGDSAVYLCASTLTLSNQPQHFGDGTRLSIL.

The rearrangement joins TRBV27 to TRBJ2-7; TRBD2 matches at 8 bases. This CDR3 has 14 amino acids. The V gene's germline CDR1 is MNHEY and CDR2 SMNVEV (reference sequence). V shed 3 bases, J shed 5 bases, and the junction held 6 bases outside the gene matches. CDR3 sequence reads: CASSLAGGADEQYF. For the CDR3, the DNA is TGTGCCAGCAGTTTGGCGGGGGGAGCCGACGAGCAGTACTTC.

This clonotype was observed a handful of times. This rearrangement joins TRBV13 to TRBJ2-7, with TRBD1 identical over 9 bases. The J segment lost 2 bases and the V segment lost 5 bases, leaving 4 bases of the junction unmatched. Germline CDR1 PRHDT, CDR2 FYEKMQ (reference sequence). The CDR3 totals 14 residues. CDR3 loop: CASSIRQGAYEQYF. The CDR3 DNA is TGTGCCAGCAGCATCAGACAGGGGGCCTACGAGCAGTACTTC.

This clonotype was counted only a few times. The chain uses TRBV7-2 and TRBJ2-5; possibly TRBD1 for D (6 bases). V lost 5 bases and J 5 bases, leaving 12 bases between the germline ends. Germline V gene lookup returns CDR1 SGHTA and CDR2 FQGNSA. This CDR3 is built from 13 residues. CDR3 residues: CASSPDRHETQYF. Here the CDR3 DNA reads TGTGCCAGCAGCCCGGACAGACATGAGACCCAGTACTTC. The full variable domain, rest sourced from reference TRBV7-2 and TRBJ2-5, is GAGVSQSPSNKVTEKGKDVELRCDPISGHTALYWYRQSLGQGLEFLIYFQGNSAPDKSGLPSDRFSAERTGGSVSTLTIQRTQQEDSAVYLCASSPDRHETQYFGPGTRLLVL.

This clonotype came up many times. V and J are TRBV4-3 and TRBJ2-3, with D possibly TRBD2 on 5 matching bases. V was shortened by 0 bases and J by 2 bases, with 9 bases between the two germline ends. Germline V gene sequence: CDR1 LGHNA, CDR2 YSLEER. The CDR3 totals 15 residues. The CDR3 bases are TGCGCCAGCAGCCAAGACAGAGCGGTCACAGATACGCAGTATTTT. This codes for CASSQDRAVTDTQYF.

This clonotype was seen repeatedly, ten times or more. V gene TRBV7-9 combines with J gene TRBJ1-2; no reliable D call. Per germline, CDR1 SEHNR and CDR2 FQNEAQ (reference sequence). This CDR3 contains 17 residues. V lost 0 bases, J lost 0 bases, and 14 bases lay in between. CDR3 in DNA: TGTGCCAGCAGCTTAGCGGCCCAGACAAGAGCTAACTATGGCTACACCTTC. Protein product: CASSLAAQTRANYGYTF. Variable domain in full (rest from reference TRBV7-9 and TRBJ1-2): DTGVSQNPRHKITKRGQNVTFRCDPISEHNRLYWYRQTLGQGPEFLTYFQNEAQLEKSRLLSDRFSAERPKGSFSTLEIQRTEQGDSAMYLCASSLAAQTRANYGYTFGSGTRLTVV.

This clonotype has a count of ten or more. V and J are TRBV9 and TRBJ2-5; weak D call: TRBD1 (6 bases). Germline V gives CDR1 SGDLS, CDR2 YYNGEE. The CDR3 contains 14 residues. V shed 2 bases and J shed 5 bases, with 13 bases lying between them. CDR3 sequence reads: CASSVSTGKETQYF. Written as DNA, the CDR3 is TGTGCCAGCAGCGTTAGTACAGGGAAGGAGACCCAGTACTTC.

This clonotype was recorded many times. The J gene is TRBJ2-7, the V gene TRBV5-1, with 8 bases fitting TRBD1. The germline V gene has CDR1 SGHRS and CDR2 YFSETQ. This CDR3 comprises 15 residues. The junction had 10 bases not matched to a gene; V was cut back by 4 bases and J by 4 bases. In DNA, the CDR3 is TGCGCCAGCAGCGTTGGTGGGACAGGTACATACGAGCAGTACTTC. This encodes CASSVGGTGTYEQYF.

This clonotype was observed many times. The rearrangement links TRBV7-2 to TRBJ2-7; 12 positions agree with TRBD2. Germline V gene sequence: CDR1 SGHTA, CDR2 FQGNSA. Germline trimming cut 5 bases from V and 4 bases from J; bases unmatched to any gene: 3. This CDR3 spans 14 amino acids. The CDR3 protein is CASSTSGGLYEQYF. The CDR3 region has the DNA TGTGCCAGCAGCACTAGCGGGGGGCTTTACGAGCAGTACTTC.

Many counts were recorded for this clonotype. The chain combines TRBV7-2 with TRBJ1-1, with D perhaps TRBD1 (6 bases). Germline CDR1 is SGHTA and CDR2 is FQGNSA. V was pared by 7 bases and J by 5 bases, with 14 bases between. The CDR3 length is 13 residues. Written as DNA, the CDR3 is TGTGCCAGCACCTTTCAGGGGCTGACTGAAGCTTTCTTT. This encodes CASTFQGLTEAFF.

This clonotype was detected many times. The rearrangement joins TRBV7-9 to TRBJ2-1; no reliable D call. Germline CDR1 reads SEHNR; CDR2 reads FQNEAQ (reference sequence). Between the trimmed V and J ends, which lost 8 bases and 5 bases, there was a span of 13 bases. This CDR3 is 13 amino acids long. This CDR3 reads CASRRLVDNEQFF. For the CDR3, the DNA is TGTGCCAGCCGTCGGCTAGTGGACAATGAGCAGTTCTTC.